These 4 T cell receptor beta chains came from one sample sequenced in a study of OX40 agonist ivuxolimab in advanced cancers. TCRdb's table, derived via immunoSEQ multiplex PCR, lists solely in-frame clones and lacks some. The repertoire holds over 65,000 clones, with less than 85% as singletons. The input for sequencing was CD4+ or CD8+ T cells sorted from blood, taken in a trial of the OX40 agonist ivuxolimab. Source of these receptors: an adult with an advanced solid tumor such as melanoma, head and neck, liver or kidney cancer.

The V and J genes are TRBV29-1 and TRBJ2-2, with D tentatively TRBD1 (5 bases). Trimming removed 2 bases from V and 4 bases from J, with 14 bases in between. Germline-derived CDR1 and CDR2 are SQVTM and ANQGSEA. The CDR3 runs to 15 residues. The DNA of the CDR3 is TGCAGCGTTGAAAGGGCAGGGTCGGTCACCGGGGAGCTGTTTTTT. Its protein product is CSVERAGSVTGELFF.

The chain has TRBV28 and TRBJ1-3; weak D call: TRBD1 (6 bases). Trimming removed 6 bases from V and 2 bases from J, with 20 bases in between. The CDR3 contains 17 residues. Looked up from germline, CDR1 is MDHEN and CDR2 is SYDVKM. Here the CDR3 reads CASSPWDILAPGNTIYF. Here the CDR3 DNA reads TGTGCCAGCAGCCCCTGGGACATCTTAGCACCTGGAAACACCATATATTTT.

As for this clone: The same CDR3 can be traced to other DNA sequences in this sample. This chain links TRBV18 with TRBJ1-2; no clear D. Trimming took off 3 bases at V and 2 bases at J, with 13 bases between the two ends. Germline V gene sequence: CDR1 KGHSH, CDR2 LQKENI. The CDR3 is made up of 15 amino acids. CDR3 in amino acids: CASSPRVDGNYGYTF. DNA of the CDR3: TGTGCCAGCTCACCCCGGGTGGACGGGAACTATGGCTACACCTTC.

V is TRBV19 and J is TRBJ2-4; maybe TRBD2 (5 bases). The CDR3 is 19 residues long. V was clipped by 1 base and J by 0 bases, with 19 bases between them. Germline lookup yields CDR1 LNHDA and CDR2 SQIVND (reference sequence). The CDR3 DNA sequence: TGTGCCAGTAGTATAGGACGACTAACCGGGCGCTTAGCCAAAAACATTCAGTACTTC. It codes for CASSIGRLTGRLAKNIQYF.